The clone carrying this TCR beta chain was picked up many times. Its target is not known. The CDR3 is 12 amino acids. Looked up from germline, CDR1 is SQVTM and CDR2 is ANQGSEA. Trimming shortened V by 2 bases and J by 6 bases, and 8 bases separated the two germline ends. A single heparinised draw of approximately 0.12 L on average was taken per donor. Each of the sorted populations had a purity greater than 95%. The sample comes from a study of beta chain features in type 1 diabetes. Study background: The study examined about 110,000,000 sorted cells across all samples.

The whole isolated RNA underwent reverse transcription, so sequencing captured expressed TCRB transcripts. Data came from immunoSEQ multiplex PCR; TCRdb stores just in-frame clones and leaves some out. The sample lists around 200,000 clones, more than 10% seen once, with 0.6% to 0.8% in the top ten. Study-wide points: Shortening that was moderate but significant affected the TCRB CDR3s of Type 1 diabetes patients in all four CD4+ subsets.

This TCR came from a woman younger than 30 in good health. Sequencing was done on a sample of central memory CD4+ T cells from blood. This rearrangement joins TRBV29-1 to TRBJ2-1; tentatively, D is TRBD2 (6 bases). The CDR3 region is CSVEPTSNEQFF. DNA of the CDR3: TGCAGCGTTGAACCGACTAGCAATGAGCAGTTCTTC.